Listed below are T cell receptor beta chains from one sample, sequenced in a study of blood T cell repertoires in COVID-19. TCRdb's table, derived via immunoSEQ multiplex PCR, lists solely in-frame clones and lacks some. Of over 200,000 clones listed, around nine tenths are singletons. Sequences were obtained from peripheral blood. The origin of the receptors is a woman aged 40 to 49 who had recovered from COVID-19. CDR3s include the opening cysteine and the closing phenylalanine or tryptophan. Fields, in order: CDR3 DNA, CDR3 protein, D gene, V gene, clone size, J gene. D genes are given only for firm matches. Clone size is shown for a subset of rows, as once, few, many or a class of expanded clone.

TGTGCCAGCAGCTTAGTTGTTGCGGCCAAAAACATTCAGTACTTC | CASSLVVAAKNIQYF | . | TRBV7-2 | . | TRBJ2-4
TGTGCCAGCAGCCGGACAGGGTACACCGGGGAGCTGTTTTTT | CASSRTGYTGELFF | TRBD1 | TRBV7-9 | . | TRBJ2-2
TGTGCCAGCAGCCACCCGGACAGGGTGGGTGGCTACACCTTC | CASSHPDRVGGYTF | TRBD1 | TRBV5-6 | . | TRBJ1-2
TGCGCCAGCAGCCCCGGACAGGGGGTCTACTTC | CASSPGQGVYF | TRBD1 | TRBV4-1 | . | TRBJ2-5
TGTGCCAGCGCCCCCAATACGGGCTCTGGAAACACCATATATTTT | CASAPNTGSGNTIYF | . | TRBV18 | . | TRBJ1-3
TGTGCCAGCAGCTTAGGATGGCAGGCTGGAAACACCATATATTTT | CASSLGWQAGNTIYF | . | TRBV7-2 | many | TRBJ1-3
TGTGCCAGCCCTGGGGGGGGCCGGACAAACACTGAAGCTTTCTTT | CASPGGGRTNTEAFF | . | TRBV2 | . | TRBJ1-1
TGTGCCAGCAGCAGTACCGGGACACCGGCCTACGAGCAGTACTTC | CASSSTGTPAYEQYF | . | TRBV5-8 | . | TRBJ2-7
TGTGCCAGCTCAGGCGGGATGAACACTGAAGCTTTCTTT | CASSGGMNTEAFF | . | TRBV18 | . | TRBJ1-1
TGTGCCAGCAGCCCGGGGGGGGCCCAGTACTTC | CASSPGGAQYF | TRBD2 | TRBV11-2 | . | TRBJ2-5
TGTGCCAGCAGCTTAGGTGCCCGGGATCCAGATACGCAGTATTTT | CASSLGARDPDTQYF | . | TRBV7-2 | . | TRBJ2-3
TGTGCCACCAGTGATCCTCGGGGGGAGGGGAAAGCTTTCTTT | CATSDPRGEGKAFF | . | TRBV24-1 | few | TRBJ1-1
TGTGCCAGCAGTGAAGGGGCCCAGGGGTTGGGTACGCAGTATTTT | CASSEGAQGLGTQYF | . | TRBV2 | . | TRBJ2-3
TGTGCCAGCAGCCCGACAGGACCAAATGAAAAACTGTTTTTT | CASSPTGPNEKLFF | . | TRBV7-2 | . | TRBJ1-4
TGTGCCAGCAGTCTGACCCGGGGTCTTTCCTATGGCTACACCTTC | CASSLTRGLSYGYTF | . | TRBV6-5 | . | TRBJ1-2
TGCGCCAGCAGCTCTGGGGAGGGCCTTAGCAATCAGCCCCAGCATTTT | CASSSGEGLSNQPQHF | . | TRBV5-1 | few | TRBJ1-5
TGTGCCATCAGCCCGGGGGGGACTAGCGGGGAGCAGTTCTTC | CAISPGGTSGEQFF | TRBD2 | TRBV10-3 | . | TRBJ2-1
TGTGCCAGCAGATATACAGATACGCAGTATTTT | CASRYTDTQYF | . | TRBV12-3/TRBV12-4 | . | TRBJ2-3
TGTGCCAGCAGCACACCGAAGATCGGGGAGCTGTTTTTT | CASSTPKIGELFF | . | TRBV7-2 | . | TRBJ2-2
TGTGCCAGCAGCTTAGGCGGGGAGGGCCGGAATGAGCAGTTCTTC | CASSLGGEGRNEQFF | TRBD2 | TRBV11-3 | . | TRBJ2-1
TGTGCCAGCAGTCCCGGGACAGGGGGTGTCGGGGAGCTGTTTTTT | CASSPGTGGVGELFF | TRBD1 | TRBV6-2/TRBV6-3 | . | TRBJ2-2
TGTGCCACCAGTGACCCGGGACAGGCCGACTATGGCTACACCTTC | CATSDPGQADYGYTF | TRBD1 | TRBV24-1 | once | TRBJ1-2
TGTGCCAGCAGCTCCCTCGGGGCTAGCGGCCTGCAGGAGCAGTTCTTC | CASSSLGASGLQEQFF | TRBD2 | TRBV7-8 | . | TRBJ2-1
TGTGCCAGCAGCTGGACTCCAGGGGGCGGAGAGACCCAGTACTTC | CASSWTPGGGETQYF | TRBD1 | TRBV5-4 | . | TRBJ2-5
TGTGCCAGCAGTTACAAGGGACAGGGGGTTTCTGGGGCCAACGTCCTGACTTTC | CASSYKGQGVSGANVLTF | TRBD1 | TRBV27 | many | TRBJ2-6
TGTGCCAGCAGTTACTCGACCACTACCAACACTGAAGCTTTCTTT | CASSYSTTTNTEAFF | . | TRBV6-6 | . | TRBJ1-1
TGTGCCAGCAGCCCCCCCTTTAGAACTGGAAACACCATATATTTT | CASSPPFRTGNTIYF | . | TRBV7-9 | . | TRBJ1-3
TGTGCCAGTAGCCCGGGTCCTCTCTATGGCTACACCTTC | CASSPGPLYGYTF | . | TRBV19 | . | TRBJ1-2
TGTGCCATCAGCGAACTAGGGTCGGGCTCAGTCACCGGGGAGCTGTTTTTT | CAISELGSGSVTGELFF | . | TRBV10-3 | . | TRBJ2-2
TGCGCCAGCAGTCCCCGAGACAGGGCGGGCACAGATACGCAGTATTTT | CASSPRDRAGTDTQYF | TRBD1 | TRBV5-1 | . | TRBJ2-3
TGTGCCAGCTCACGGGCAGGCGGCAATCAGCCCCAGCATTTT | CASSRAGGNQPQHF | . | TRBV18 | . | TRBJ1-5
TGTGCCAGCAGCCAGCGAAGACAGGGACCTGGAAACACCATATATTTT | CASSQRRQGPGNTIYF | TRBD1 | TRBV11-2 | . | TRBJ1-3
TGTGCCAGCTCACCAGCTCAGGGTGGTTATGGCTACACCTTC | CASSPAQGGYGYTF | . | TRBV18 | . | TRBJ1-2
TGTGCCAGCAGCCCCCATGACAGGAACTATGGCTACACCTTC | CASSPHDRNYGYTF | . | TRBV5-8 | . | TRBJ1-2
TGTGCCAGTAGTGCCCCGTCGTTGGCGAACACTGAAGCTTTCTTT | CASSAPSLANTEAFF | . | TRBV19 | . | TRBJ1-1
TGTGCCTGGAGTGGGGGGGGGAAAGCCAAAAACATTCAGTACTTC | CAWSGGGKAKNIQYF | TRBD2 | TRBV30 | few | TRBJ2-4
TGTGCCTGGAGTCCAAGGGGTTATTACAATGAGCAGTTCTTC | CAWSPRGYYNEQFF | . | TRBV30 | . | TRBJ2-1
TGCGCCAGCAGCTCGACAGGGGGCTTGGTTGAAAAACTGTTTTTT | CASSSTGGLVEKLFF | TRBD1 | TRBV5-1 | . | TRBJ1-4